The rows below give T cell receptor beta chains drawn from one sample of a study of T cells after yellow fever vaccination. TCRdb redid the calling of the 5' RACE reads with MiXCR, one entry per CDR3 protein. The table shows about 200,000 distinct CDR3 sequences, with roughly 3.3% occurring only once. Source: CD4+ T cells sorted from PBMCs, taken 10 days after the yellow fever booster vaccination. Receptor source: a man between 18 and 29 years old who received the YFV17D yellow fever vaccine. Both conserved end residues are part of each CDR3. Fields, in order: V gene, J gene, D gene, clone size, CDR3 DNA, CDR3 protein. A D gene is named only where the DNA matches it firmly. Some rows mark clone size as missing; the rest say once, few, many or name a class of expanded clone.

V gene: TRBV24-1
J gene: TRBJ1-1
D gene: NA
clone size: few
CDR3 DNA: TGTGCCACCAGTTCTGTTAGTGAAGCTTTCTTT
CDR3 protein: CATSSVSEAFF

V gene: TRBV28
J gene: TRBJ2-5
D gene: NA
clone size: many
CDR3 DNA: TGTGCCAGCAGTGGGGACCGCGGTATCCAAGAGACCCAGTACTTC
CDR3 protein: CASSGDRGIQETQYF

V gene: TRBV5-6
J gene: TRBJ2-2
D gene: NA
clone size: NA
CDR3 DNA: TGTGCCAGCAGCTTGTTGGGGGCGGGGAACACCGGGGAGCTGTTTTTT
CDR3 protein: CASSLLGAGNTGELFF

V gene: TRBV5-1
J gene: TRBJ1-1
D gene: NA
clone size: NA
CDR3 DNA: TGCGCCAGCAGCTATGACAGCCAACGTGAAGCTTTCTTT
CDR3 protein: CASSYDSQREAFF

V gene: TRBV18
J gene: TRBJ1-2
D gene: NA
clone size: NA
CDR3 DNA: TGTGCCAGCTCAGCTGGGGCGCGAATCTATGGCTACACCTTC
CDR3 protein: CASSAGARIYGYTF

V gene: TRBV28
J gene: TRBJ2-1
D gene: NA
clone size: many
CDR3 DNA: TGTGCCAGCGGGGGGACTCAGTTCAATGAGCAGTTCTTC
CDR3 protein: CASGGTQFNEQFF

V gene: TRBV7-2
J gene: TRBJ2-6
D gene: NA
clone size: many
CDR3 DNA: TGTGCCAGCAGCTTAACCGGGCGGGCCAACGTCCTGACTTTC
CDR3 protein: CASSLTGRANVLTF

V gene: TRBV28
J gene: TRBJ1-3
D gene: NA
clone size: many
CDR3 DNA: TGTGCCAGCAGTCCCCCCGCCGCAGCTGGAAACACCATATATTTT
CDR3 protein: CASSPPAAAGNTIYF

V gene: TRBV28
J gene: TRBJ2-5
D gene: TRBD1
clone size: many
CDR3 DNA: TGTGCCAGCAGTCGCAGGACAGGGGGCAACCCTTATAGGGAGACCCAGTACTTC
CDR3 protein: CASSRRTGGNPYRETQYF

V gene: TRBV20-1
J gene: TRBJ2-5
D gene: TRBD2
clone size: NA
CDR3 DNA: TGCAGTGCTGGGGCGGGGGGGAGAGAGACCCAGTACTTC
CDR3 protein: CSAGAGGRETQYF

V gene: TRBV9
J gene: TRBJ1-1
D gene: NA
clone size: NA
CDR3 DNA: TGTGCCAGCAGCGTAGATGGGGACGGCCCTTCAGCTTTCTTT
CDR3 protein: CASSVDGDGPSAFF

V gene: TRBV6-1
J gene: TRBJ1-2
D gene: TRBD1
clone size: NA
CDR3 DNA: TGTGCCAGCAGTGAAGAGGTAGGGGGCGGCGGCTACACCTTC
CDR3 protein: CASSEEVGGGGYTF

V gene: TRBV7-9
J gene: TRBJ2-3
D gene: NA
clone size: NA
CDR3 DNA: TGTGCCAGCAGCGCACCCGCCGGATTGGAAGATACGCAGTATTTT
CDR3 protein: CASSAPAGLEDTQYF

V gene: TRBV5-4
J gene: TRBJ1-2
D gene: NA
clone size: many
CDR3 DNA: TGTGCCAGCAGCAGAGAGAGGGGTCCCCTTGGCTACACCTTC
CDR3 protein: CASSRERGPLGYTF

V gene: TRBV6-2/TRBV6-3
J gene: TRBJ1-5
D gene: NA
clone size: many
CDR3 DNA: TGTGCCAGCAGGGGCGAGGGTTGGAGTGATAGCAATCAGCCCCAGCATTTT
CDR3 protein: CASRGEGWSDSNQPQHF

V gene: TRBV5-5
J gene: TRBJ1-1
D gene: NA
clone size: many
CDR3 DNA: TGTGCCAGCAGCTTGGTGGCAGCCACTGAAGCTTTCTTT
CDR3 protein: CASSLVAATEAFF